The rows below give T cell receptor beta chains drawn from one sample of a study of T cells after yellow fever vaccination. TCRdb re-called the 5' RACE reads with MiXCR, one entry per CDR3 protein. The sample includes some 340,000 distinct CDR3 sequences, about 10% of them seen just once. The sample consisted of CD4+ T cells sorted from PBMCs, taken 45 days after the yellow fever booster vaccination. The receptor set was obtained from a young man who received the YFV17D yellow fever vaccine. The CDR3 runs from the conserved cysteine through the conserved F or W. The order of the fields is J gene, D gene, clone size, V gene, CDR3 protein. The D gene is left open where the match is weak. Only part of the rows carry a size: once, few, many, or a class if the clone is expanded.

>TRBJ2-5|NA|NA|TRBV7-6
CASSPRQGGKETQYF
>TRBJ2-7|TRBD1|NA|TRBV20-1
CSASSSTGVGYEQYF
>TRBJ2-1|TRBD2|few|TRBV4-2
CASSRGGTANNEQFF
>TRBJ2-1|NA|NA|TRBV27
CASSRRAGEQFF
>TRBJ2-3|TRBD2|few|TRBV30
CAWSSGLASTDTQYF
>TRBJ1-4|NA|few|TRBV20-1
CSARDPDEKLFF
>TRBJ2-5|TRBD2|NA|TRBV6-5
CASSWKRGGRQETQYF
>TRBJ2-3|NA|many|TRBV5-1
CASRTGTSTDTQYF
>TRBJ1-5|NA|once|TRBV6-1
CASSEAGINQPQHF
>TRBJ2-5|TRBD1|few|TRBV7-9
CASSSQGGKDRAFGTQYF
>TRBJ1-3|NA|NA|TRBV7-2
CASSLPHQGSGNTIYF
>TRBJ2-5|TRBD1|many|TRBV15
CATSSYDRGRETQYF
>TRBJ1-2|TRBD1|NA|TRBV5-1
CASSPDRGEYGYTF
>TRBJ1-1|NA|few|TRBV20-1
CSASAGLAFF
>TRBJ2-5|TRBD2|few|TRBV6-5
CASSSAGGTETQYF
>TRBJ2-1|NA|few|TRBV2
CASNGGDSYNEQFF
>TRBJ1-2|NA|few|TRBV7-2
CASSSRRAANYGYTF
>TRBJ1-2|NA|NA|TRBV19
CASSPHPGIRGYTF
>TRBJ1-1|TRBD1|NA|TRBV4-3
CASSQSSGTASWRSNTEAFF
>TRBJ2-2|NA|few|TRBV9
CASSVARPNTGELFF
>TRBJ2-1|TRBD2|many|TRBV11-2
CASSTSGENEQFF
>TRBJ1-1|NA|NA|TRBV24-1
CATPGTEAFF
>TRBJ1-6|TRBD1|NA|TRBV6-5
CASSWTGANSPLHF
>TRBJ1-1|NA|few|TRBV12-3/TRBV12-4
CASSFLGEAFF
>TRBJ1-4|NA|NA|TRBV4-3
CASSRSGGDEKLFF
>TRBJ1-5|NA|many|TRBV7-2
CASSLKYYSNQPQHF
>TRBJ2-5|NA|NA|TRBV5-4
CASSFRLGTQYF
>TRBJ2-3|NA|NA|TRBV7-7
CASSLGGRGTDTQYF
>TRBJ2-2|NA|NA|TRBV7-2
CASSSSSQGYTGELFFF
>TRBJ1-5|NA|few|TRBV4-1
CASSPRAIGDQPQHF
>TRBJ2-5|TRBD2|NA|TRBV10-3
CAISEQPAGGETQYF
>TRBJ2-5|NA|few|TRBV9
CASSVAFTEETQYF
>TRBJ2-1|NA|few|TRBV4-3
CASSQGRDSRWNEQFF
>TRBJ2-2|NA|NA|TRBV3-1
CASSQPGMGTGELFF
>TRBJ2-5|TRBD1|NA|TRBV7-9
CASSLKRGQQETQYF
>TRBJ2-5|NA|many|TRBV5-1
CASSPGVSGVGETQYF
>TRBJ2-1|TRBD2|many|TRBV7-2
CASSLKTSAYNEQFF
>TRBJ2-5|NA|many|TRBV20-1
CSAAGGETQYF
>TRBJ1-5|NA|many|TRBV4-3
CASSQDRRQPQHF
>TRBJ2-4|NA|NA|TRBV4-2
CASSQDGQGIQYF
>TRBJ1-2|NA|many|TRBV19
CASRGDFYGYTF
>TRBJ2-3|NA|NA|TRBV7-2
CASSSQTDTQYF
>TRBJ2-2|NA|few|TRBV12-3/TRBV12-4
CASSKETGELFF
>TRBJ2-3|NA|few|TRBV7-2
CASSFSSTNTDTQYF
>TRBJ2-3|NA|many|TRBV5-1
CASSRLVTDTQYF
>TRBJ2-6|NA|NA|TRBV25-1
CASSDSSGANVLTF
>TRBJ2-4|NA|NA|TRBV28
CASSSGGHPAKNIQYF
>TRBJ1-2|TRBD1|NA|TRBV28
CASTSPGQLYGYTF
>TRBJ2-1|NA|few|TRBV20-1
CSAQAGTWGNEQFF
>TRBJ1-5|TRBD1|few|TRBV27
CASSSGTGLNRPQHF
>TRBJ2-3|TRBD2|few|TRBV5-4
CASSLTSASADTQYF
>TRBJ2-1|TRBD2|NA|TRBV5-1
CASTVGGATYNEQFF
>TRBJ2-1|NA|NA|TRBV24-1
CATGTLYNEQFF
>TRBJ1-2|TRBD1|NA|TRBV19
CASSPGTVKNYGYTF
>TRBJ2-5|TRBD2|few|TRBV5-4
CASSFPSGGPGLETQYF